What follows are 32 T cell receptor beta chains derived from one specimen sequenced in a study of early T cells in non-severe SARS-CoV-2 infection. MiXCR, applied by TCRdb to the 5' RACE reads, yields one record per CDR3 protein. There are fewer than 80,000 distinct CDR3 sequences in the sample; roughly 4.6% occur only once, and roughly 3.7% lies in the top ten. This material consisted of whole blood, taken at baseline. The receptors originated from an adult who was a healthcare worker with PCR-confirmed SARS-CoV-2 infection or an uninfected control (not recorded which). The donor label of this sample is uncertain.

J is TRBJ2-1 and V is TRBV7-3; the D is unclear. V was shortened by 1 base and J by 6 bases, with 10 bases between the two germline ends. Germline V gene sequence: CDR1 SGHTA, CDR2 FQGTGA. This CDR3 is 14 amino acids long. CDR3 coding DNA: TGTGCCAGCAGCTTAAGTGGGATCTTCAATGAGCAGTTCTTC. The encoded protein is CASSLSGIFNEQFF.

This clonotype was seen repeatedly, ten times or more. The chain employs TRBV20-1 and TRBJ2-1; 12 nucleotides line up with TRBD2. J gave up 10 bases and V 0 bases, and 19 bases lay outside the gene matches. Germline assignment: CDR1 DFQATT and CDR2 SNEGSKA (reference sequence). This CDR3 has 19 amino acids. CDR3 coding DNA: TGCAGTGCTAGAGATCGAGGGCTAGCGGGGGGGCGTAGTAATTGGGAGCAGTTCTTC. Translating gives CSARDRGLAGGRSNWEQFF.

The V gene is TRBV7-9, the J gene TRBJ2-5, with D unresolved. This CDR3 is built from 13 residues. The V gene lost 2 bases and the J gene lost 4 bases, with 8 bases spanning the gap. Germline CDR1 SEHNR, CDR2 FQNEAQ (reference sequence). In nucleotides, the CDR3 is TGTGCCAGCAGCTTAAATTTTGGAGAGACCCAGTACTTC. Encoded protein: CASSLNFGETQYF.

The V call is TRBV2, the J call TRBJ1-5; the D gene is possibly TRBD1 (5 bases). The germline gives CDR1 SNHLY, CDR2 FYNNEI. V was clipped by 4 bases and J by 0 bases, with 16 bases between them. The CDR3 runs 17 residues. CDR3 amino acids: CASSGTRQSFSNQPQHF. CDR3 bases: TGTGCCAGCAGTGGAACCCGACAGTCTTTTAGCAATCAGCCCCAGCATTTT.

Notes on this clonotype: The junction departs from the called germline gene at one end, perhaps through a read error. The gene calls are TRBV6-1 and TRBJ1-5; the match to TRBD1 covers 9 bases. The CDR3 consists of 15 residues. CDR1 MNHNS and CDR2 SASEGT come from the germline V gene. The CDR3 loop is CASSEGTGGNQPQHF. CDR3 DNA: TGTGCCAGCAGTGAAGGAACAGGGGGCAACCAGCCCCAGCATTTT.

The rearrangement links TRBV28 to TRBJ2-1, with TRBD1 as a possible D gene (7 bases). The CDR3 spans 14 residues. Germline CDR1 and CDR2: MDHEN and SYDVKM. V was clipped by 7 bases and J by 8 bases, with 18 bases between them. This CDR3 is CASTFGGGRDEQFF. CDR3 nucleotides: TGTGCCAGCACTTTTGGAGGGGGCAGGGATGAGCAGTTCTTC.

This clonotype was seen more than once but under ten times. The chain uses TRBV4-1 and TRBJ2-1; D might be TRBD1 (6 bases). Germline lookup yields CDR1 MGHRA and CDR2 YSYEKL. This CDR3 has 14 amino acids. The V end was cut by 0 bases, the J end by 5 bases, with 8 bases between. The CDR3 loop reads CASSQDRGNNEQFF. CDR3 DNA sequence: TGCGCCAGCAGCCAAGACAGGGGTAACAATGAGCAGTTCTTC.

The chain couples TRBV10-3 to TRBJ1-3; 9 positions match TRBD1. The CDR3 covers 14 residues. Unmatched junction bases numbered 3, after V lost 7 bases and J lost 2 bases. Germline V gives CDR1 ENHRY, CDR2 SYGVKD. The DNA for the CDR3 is TGTGCCATCACCGGGACAGGGACTGGAAACACCATATATTTT. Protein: CAITGTGTGNTIYF.

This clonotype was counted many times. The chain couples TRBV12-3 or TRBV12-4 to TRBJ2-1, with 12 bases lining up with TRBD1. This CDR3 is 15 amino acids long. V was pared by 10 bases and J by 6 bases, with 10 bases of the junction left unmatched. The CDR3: CATGDRGRRGNEQFF. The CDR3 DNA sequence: TGTGCCACCGGGGACAGGGGGCGTAGGGGCAATGAGCAGTTCTTC.

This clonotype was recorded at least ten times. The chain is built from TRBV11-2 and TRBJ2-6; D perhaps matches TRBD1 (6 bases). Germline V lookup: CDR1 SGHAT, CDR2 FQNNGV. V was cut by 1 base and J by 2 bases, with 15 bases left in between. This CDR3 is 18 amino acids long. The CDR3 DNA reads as TGTGCCAGCAGCTTAGGCCCCGGGACACCTCCTGGGGCCAACGTCCTGACTTTC. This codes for CASSLGPGTPPGANVLTF. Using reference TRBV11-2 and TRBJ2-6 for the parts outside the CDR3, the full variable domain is EAGVAQSPRYKIIEKRQSVAFWCNPISGHATLYWYQQILGQGPKLLIQFQNNGVVDDSQLPKDRFSAERLKGVDSTLKIQPAKLEDSAVYLCASSLGPGTPPGANVLTFGAGSRLTVL.

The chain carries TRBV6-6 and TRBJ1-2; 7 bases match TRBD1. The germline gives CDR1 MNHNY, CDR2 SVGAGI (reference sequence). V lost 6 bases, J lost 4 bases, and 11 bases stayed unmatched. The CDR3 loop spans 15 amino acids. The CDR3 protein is CASSPSGTERYGYTF. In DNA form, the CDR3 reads TGTGCCAGCAGCCCCTCCGGGACAGAGCGCTATGGCTACACCTTC.

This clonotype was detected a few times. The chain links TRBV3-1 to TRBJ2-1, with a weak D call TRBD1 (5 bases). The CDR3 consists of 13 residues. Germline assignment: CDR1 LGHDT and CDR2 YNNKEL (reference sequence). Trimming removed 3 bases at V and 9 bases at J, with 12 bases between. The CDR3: CASSQIRQGEQFF. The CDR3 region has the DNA TGTGCCAGCAGCCAGATTAGGCAGGGTGAGCAGTTCTTC.

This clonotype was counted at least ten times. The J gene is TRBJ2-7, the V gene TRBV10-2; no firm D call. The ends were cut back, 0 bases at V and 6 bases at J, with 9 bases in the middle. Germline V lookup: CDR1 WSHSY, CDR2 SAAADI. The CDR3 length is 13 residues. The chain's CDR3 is CASSESMWVEQYF. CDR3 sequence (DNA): TGCGCCAGCAGTGAGTCGATGTGGGTCGAGCAGTACTTC.

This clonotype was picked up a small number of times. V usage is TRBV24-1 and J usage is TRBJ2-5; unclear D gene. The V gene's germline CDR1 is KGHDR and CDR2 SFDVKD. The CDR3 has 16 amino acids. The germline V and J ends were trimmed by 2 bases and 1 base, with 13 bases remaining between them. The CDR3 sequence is CATSDWAGSRQETQYF. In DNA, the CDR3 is TGTGCCACCAGTGATTGGGCAGGATCACGCCAAGAGACCCAGTACTTC.

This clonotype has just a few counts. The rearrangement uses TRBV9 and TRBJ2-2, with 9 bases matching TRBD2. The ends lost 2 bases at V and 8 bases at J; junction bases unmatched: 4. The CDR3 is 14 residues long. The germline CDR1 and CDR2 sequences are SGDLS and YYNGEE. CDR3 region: CASSVASGAGELFF. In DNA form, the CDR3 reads TGTGCCAGCAGCGTCGCTAGCGGGGCAGGGGAGCTGTTTTTT.

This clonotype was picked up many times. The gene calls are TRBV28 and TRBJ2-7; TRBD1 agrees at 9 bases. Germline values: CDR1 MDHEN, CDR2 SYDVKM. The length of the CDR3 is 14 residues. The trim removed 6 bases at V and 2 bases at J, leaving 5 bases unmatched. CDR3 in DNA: TGTGCCAGCAGCTGGGGACAGGGACCCTACGAGCAGTACTTC. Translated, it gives CASSWGQGPYEQYF.

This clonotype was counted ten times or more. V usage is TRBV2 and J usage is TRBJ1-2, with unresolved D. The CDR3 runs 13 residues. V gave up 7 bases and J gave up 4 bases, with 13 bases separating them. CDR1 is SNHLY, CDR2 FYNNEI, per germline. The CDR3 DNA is TGTGCCAGCACGCTCGGCAGCTTCTATGGCTACACCTTC. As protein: CASTLGSFYGYTF.

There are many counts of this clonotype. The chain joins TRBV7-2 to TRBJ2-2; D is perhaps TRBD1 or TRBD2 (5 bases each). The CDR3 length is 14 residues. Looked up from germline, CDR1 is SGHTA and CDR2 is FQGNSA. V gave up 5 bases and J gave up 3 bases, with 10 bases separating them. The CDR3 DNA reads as TGTGCCAGCAGCCCGGGACCCGACACCGGGGAGCTGTTTTTT. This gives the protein CASSPGPDTGELFF.

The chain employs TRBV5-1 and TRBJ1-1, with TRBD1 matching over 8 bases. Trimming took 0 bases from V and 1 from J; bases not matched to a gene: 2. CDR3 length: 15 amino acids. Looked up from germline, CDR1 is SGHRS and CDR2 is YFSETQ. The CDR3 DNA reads TGCGCCAGCAGCTTGGACAGGGGGGCGAACACTGAAGCTTTCTTT. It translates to CASSLDRGANTEAFF. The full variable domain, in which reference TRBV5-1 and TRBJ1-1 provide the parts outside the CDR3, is KAGVTQTPRYLIKTRGQQVTLSCSPISGHRSVSWYQQTPGQGLQFLFEYFSETQRNKGNFPGRFSGRQFSNSRSEMNVSTLELGDSALYLCASSLDRGANTEAFFGQGTRLTVV.

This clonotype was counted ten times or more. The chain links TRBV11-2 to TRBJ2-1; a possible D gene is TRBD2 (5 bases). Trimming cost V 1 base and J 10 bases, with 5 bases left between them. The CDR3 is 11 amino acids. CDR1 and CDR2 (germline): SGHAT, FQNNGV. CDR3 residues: CASSLGLEQFF. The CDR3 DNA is TGTGCCAGCAGCTTAGGACTAGAGCAGTTCTTC.

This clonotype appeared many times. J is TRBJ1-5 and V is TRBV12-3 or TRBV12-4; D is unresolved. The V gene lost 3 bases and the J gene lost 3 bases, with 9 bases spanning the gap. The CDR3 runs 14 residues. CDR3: CASSLWQNNQPQHF. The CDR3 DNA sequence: TGTGCCAGCAGTTTGTGGCAGAACAATCAGCCCCAGCATTTT.

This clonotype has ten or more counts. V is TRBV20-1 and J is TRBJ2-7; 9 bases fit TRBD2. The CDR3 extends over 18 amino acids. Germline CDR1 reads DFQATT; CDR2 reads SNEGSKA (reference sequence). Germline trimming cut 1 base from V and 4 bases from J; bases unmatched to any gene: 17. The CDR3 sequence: CSARGVSAGGLNWYEQYF. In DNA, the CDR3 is TGCAGTGCTAGAGGGGTCTCTGCGGGGGGGCTAAACTGGTACGAGCAGTACTTC.

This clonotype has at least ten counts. CDR3 loop: CSARDSRSLAGALSTGELFF. The CDR3 region has the DNA TGCAGTGCTAGAGATTCTAGGTCGCTAGCGGGGGCCCTTTCCACCGGGGAGCTGTTTTTT. This chain uses TRBV20-1 with TRBJ2-2, with TRBD2 identical over 10 bases. Trimming took 0 bases from V and 4 from J; bases not matched to a gene: 17. Germline CDR1 DFQATT, CDR2 SNEGSKA (reference sequence). The CDR3 contains 20 residues.

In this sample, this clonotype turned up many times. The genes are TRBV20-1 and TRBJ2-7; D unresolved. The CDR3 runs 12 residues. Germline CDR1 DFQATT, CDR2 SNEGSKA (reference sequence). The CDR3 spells CSAKEVSYEQYF. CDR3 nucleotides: TGCAGCGCCAAAGAGGTTTCCTACGAGCAGTACTTC.

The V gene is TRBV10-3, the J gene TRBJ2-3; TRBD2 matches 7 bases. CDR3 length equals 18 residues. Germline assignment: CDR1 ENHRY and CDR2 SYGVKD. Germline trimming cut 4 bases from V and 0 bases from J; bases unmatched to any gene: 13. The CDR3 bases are TGTGCCATCAGTGGCCCTGGGGCGGGGGACCGAAGCACAGATACGCAGTATTTT. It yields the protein CAISGPGAGDRSTDTQYF.

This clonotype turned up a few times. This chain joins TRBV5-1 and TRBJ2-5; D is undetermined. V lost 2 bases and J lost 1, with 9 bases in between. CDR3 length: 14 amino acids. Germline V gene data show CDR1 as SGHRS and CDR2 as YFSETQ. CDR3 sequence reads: CASSFSGTQETQYF. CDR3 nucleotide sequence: TGCGCCAGCAGCTTTTCAGGAACCCAAGAGACCCAGTACTTC. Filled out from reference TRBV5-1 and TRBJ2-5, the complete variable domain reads KAGVTQTPRYLIKTRGQQVTLSCSPISGHRSVSWYQQTPGQGLQFLFEYFSETQRNKGNFPGRFSGRQFSNSRSEMNVSTLELGDSALYLCASSFSGTQETQYFGPGTRLLVL.

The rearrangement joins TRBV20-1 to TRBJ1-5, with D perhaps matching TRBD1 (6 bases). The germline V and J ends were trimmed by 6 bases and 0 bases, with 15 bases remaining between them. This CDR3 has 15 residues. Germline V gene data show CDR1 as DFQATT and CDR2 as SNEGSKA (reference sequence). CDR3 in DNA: TGCAGTGCGGTATCCGGGACACATAGCAATCAGCCCCAGCATTTT. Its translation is CSAVSGTHSNQPQHF.

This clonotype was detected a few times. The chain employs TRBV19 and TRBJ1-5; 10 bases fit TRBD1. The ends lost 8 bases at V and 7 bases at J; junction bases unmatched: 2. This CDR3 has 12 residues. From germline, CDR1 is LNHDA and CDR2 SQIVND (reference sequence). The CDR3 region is CASRQGAQPQHF. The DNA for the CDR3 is TGTGCCAGTCGACAGGGGGCACAGCCCCAGCATTTT.

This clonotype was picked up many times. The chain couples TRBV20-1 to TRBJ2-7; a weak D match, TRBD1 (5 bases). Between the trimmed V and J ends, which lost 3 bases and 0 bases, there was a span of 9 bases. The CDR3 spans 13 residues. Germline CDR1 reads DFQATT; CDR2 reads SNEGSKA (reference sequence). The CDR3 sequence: CSARDTNSYEQYF. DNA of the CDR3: TGCAGTGCTAGGGACACAAACTCCTACGAGCAGTACTTC.

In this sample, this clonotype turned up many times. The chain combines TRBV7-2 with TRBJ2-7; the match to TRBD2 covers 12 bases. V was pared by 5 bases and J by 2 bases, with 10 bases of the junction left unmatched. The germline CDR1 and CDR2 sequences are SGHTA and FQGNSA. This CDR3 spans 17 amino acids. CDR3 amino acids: CASSPRGPSGGAYEQYF. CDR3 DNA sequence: TGTGCCAGCAGCCCCAGAGGGCCTAGCGGGGGGGCCTACGAGCAGTACTTC.

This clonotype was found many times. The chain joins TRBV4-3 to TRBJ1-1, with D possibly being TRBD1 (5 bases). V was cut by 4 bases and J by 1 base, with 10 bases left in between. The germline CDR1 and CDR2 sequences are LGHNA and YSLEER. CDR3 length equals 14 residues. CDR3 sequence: CASSRSGQNTEAFF. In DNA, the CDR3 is TGCGCCAGCAGCCGGTCCGGACAGAACACTGAAGCTTTCTTT.

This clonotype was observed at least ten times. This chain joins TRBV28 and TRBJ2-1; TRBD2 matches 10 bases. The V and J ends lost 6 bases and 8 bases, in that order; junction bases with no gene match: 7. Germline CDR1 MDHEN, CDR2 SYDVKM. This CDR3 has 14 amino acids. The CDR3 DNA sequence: TGTGCCAGCAGGAGCGGGGGGGCCGCGGATGAGCAGTTCTTC. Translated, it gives CASRSGGAADEQFF.